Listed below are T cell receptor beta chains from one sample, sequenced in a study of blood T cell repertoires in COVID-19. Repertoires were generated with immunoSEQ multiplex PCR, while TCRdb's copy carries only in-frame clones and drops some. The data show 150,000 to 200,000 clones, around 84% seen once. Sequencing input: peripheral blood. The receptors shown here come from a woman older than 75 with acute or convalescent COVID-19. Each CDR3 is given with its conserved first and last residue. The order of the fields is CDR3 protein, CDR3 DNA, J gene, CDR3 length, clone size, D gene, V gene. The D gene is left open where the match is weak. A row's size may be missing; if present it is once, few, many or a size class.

cdr3_aa: CASSSTSGGTQETQYF
cdr3_nt: TGTGCCAGCAGCTCTACTAGCGGGGGGACACAAGAGACCCAGTACTTC
j_call: TRBJ2-5
cdr3_length: 16
clone_size: NA
d_call: TRBD2
v_call: TRBV27

cdr3_aa: CATSRAGGHTDTQYF
cdr3_nt: TGTGCCACCAGCAGAGCGGGGGGGCACACAGATACGCAGTATTTT
j_call: TRBJ2-3
cdr3_length: 15
clone_size: few
d_call: TRBD2
v_call: TRBV15

cdr3_aa: CASSQDRTGVTSNQPQHF
cdr3_nt: TGTGCCAGCAGCCAAGATCGGACAGGTGTAACTAGCAATCAGCCCCAGCATTTT
j_call: TRBJ1-5
cdr3_length: 18
clone_size: NA
d_call: TRBD1
v_call: TRBV3-1/TRBV3-2

cdr3_aa: CASRPRPRQGVEQYF
cdr3_nt: TGTGCCAGCAGACCCCGACCGAGACAGGGCGTCGAGCAGTACTTC
j_call: TRBJ2-7
cdr3_length: 15
clone_size: NA
d_call: TRBD1
v_call: TRBV6-5

cdr3_aa: CASWEGRSGNTIYF
cdr3_nt: TGTGCCAGCTGGGAGGGACGCTCTGGAAACACCATATATTTT
j_call: TRBJ1-3
cdr3_length: 14
clone_size: few
d_call: NA
v_call: TRBV2

cdr3_aa: CASSLTGADTQYF
cdr3_nt: TGTGCCAGTAGCTTAACAGGGGCAGATACGCAGTATTTT
j_call: TRBJ2-3
cdr3_length: 13
clone_size: NA
d_call: TRBD1
v_call: TRBV19

cdr3_aa: CASSLNGQGSSTDTQYF
cdr3_nt: TGTGCCAGCAGTTTAAACGGACAGGGGTCTAGCACAGATACGCAGTATTTT
j_call: TRBJ2-3
cdr3_length: 17
clone_size: NA
d_call: TRBD1
v_call: TRBV27

cdr3_aa: CATQGFSYEQYF
cdr3_nt: TGTGCCACCCAGGGATTCTCCTACGAGCAGTACTTC
j_call: TRBJ2-7
cdr3_length: 12
clone_size: NA
d_call: NA
v_call: TRBV6-5

cdr3_aa: CAITEKGDDGYTF
cdr3_nt: TGTGCCATCACCGAGAAGGGGGACGATGGCTACACCTTC
j_call: TRBJ1-2
cdr3_length: 13
clone_size: NA
d_call: NA
v_call: TRBV10-3

cdr3_aa: CASSTYQENTEAFF
cdr3_nt: TGTGCCAGCAGCACATACCAAGAGAACACTGAAGCTTTCTTT
j_call: TRBJ1-1
cdr3_length: 14
clone_size: NA
d_call: NA
v_call: TRBV7-9

cdr3_aa: CASRQGRATNEKLFF
cdr3_nt: TGTGCCAGCAGACAGGGGCGTGCAACTAATGAAAAACTGTTTTTT
j_call: TRBJ1-4
cdr3_length: 15
clone_size: NA
d_call: TRBD1
v_call: TRBV2

cdr3_aa: CASSIWTGEGYGYTF
cdr3_nt: TGTGCCAGTAGTATATGGACAGGGGAGGGCTATGGCTACACCTTC
j_call: TRBJ1-2
cdr3_length: 15
clone_size: NA
d_call: TRBD1
v_call: TRBV19

cdr3_aa: CASSESPGLGYEQYF
cdr3_nt: TGTGCCAGCAGTGAAAGCCCGGGACTAGGGTACGAGCAGTACTTC
j_call: TRBJ2-7
cdr3_length: 15
clone_size: NA
d_call: TRBD2
v_call: TRBV2

cdr3_aa: CASSFDRGSYNSPLHF
cdr3_nt: TGTGCCAGCAGCTTTGACAGGGGGTCCTATAATTCACCCCTCCACTTT
j_call: TRBJ1-6
cdr3_length: 16
clone_size: once
d_call: TRBD1
v_call: TRBV7-2

cdr3_aa: CASKDPGQYNEQFF
cdr3_nt: TGTGCCAGCAAAGACCCGGGACAGTACAATGAGCAGTTCTTC
j_call: TRBJ2-1
cdr3_length: 14
clone_size: NA
d_call: TRBD1
v_call: TRBV6-5

cdr3_aa: CASSPLGLAGGAEQFF
cdr3_nt: TGTGCCAGCTCACCACTTGGTCTAGCGGGAGGGGCTGAGCAGTTCTTC
j_call: TRBJ2-1
cdr3_length: 16
clone_size: NA
d_call: TRBD2
v_call: TRBV18